The 2 T cell receptor beta chains listed next were all sequenced from one sample in a study of T cell repertoires and HLA-DP antigens. These TCRs are of unknown antigen specificity. Profiling relied on immunoSEQ multiplex PCR, and the TCRdb table lists in-frame clones only, not all of them. Of about 73,000 clones in the sample, around 80% were seen once. The source material was CD4+ T cells from PBMCs. These receptor sequences come from a man aged 60 to 75 in good health and CMV-seronegative.

The gene calls are TRBV21-1 and TRBJ1-1; the table calls TRBD1, which could not be checked here. TRBV21-1 is marked as a pseudogene. There are 20 residues in the CDR3. The CDR3 protein is CASSNRDRGPTTYANTEAFF. In DNA form, the CDR3 reads TGTGCCAGCAGCAATCGGGACAGGGGTCCCACTACTTACGCGAACACTGAAGCTTTCTTT.

As DNA, the CDR3 is TGTGCCAGCAGCTTAGGGGCAGGGAATGGTGAGCAGTTCTTC. Protein: CASSLGAGNGEQFF. The chain uses TRBV11-2 and TRBJ2-1; D is possibly TRBD1 (5 bases). Germline V gene data show CDR1 as SGHAT and CDR2 as FQNNGV. CDR3 length: 14 amino acids. Trimming pared 1 base from V and 9 bases from J, leaving 13 bases between.